The 13 T cell receptor beta chains below were found in one sample sequenced in a study of control samples from healthy donors and cancer patients. TCRdb's copy holds only in-frame clones and misses some; the assay was immunoSEQ multiplex PCR. The data contain about 180,000 clones, 90% of them singletons. Sequencing was performed on blood. These TCRs come from a woman between 45 and 60 years old in good health.

The chain has TRBV5-1 and TRBJ1-1; D gene ambiguous. V lost 0 bases to trimming and J lost 4 bases, with 10 bases between them. The CDR3 covers 14 residues. Germline CDR1 and CDR2: SGHRS and YFSETQ. The CDR3 is CASSLDGRPTEAFF. In DNA, the CDR3 is TGCGCCAGCAGCTTGGATGGCAGACCCACTGAAGCTTTCTTT.

The chain uses TRBV25-1 and TRBJ2-5; D might be TRBD1 (5 bases). Germline CDR1 reads MGHDK; CDR2 reads SYGVNS. V dropped 6 bases and J dropped 6 bases, with 23 bases sitting between them. The CDR3 is 16 amino acids. In DNA, the CDR3 is TGTGCCAGCAGCCCAACTCAGGGTCTTATTGGAAAGACCCAGTACTTC. Translating gives CASSPTQGLIGKTQYF.

The chain employs TRBV6-5 and TRBJ1-1; no reliable D call. CDR1 and CDR2 (germline): MNHEY, SVGAGI. Trimming removed 7 bases at V and 4 bases at J, with 16 bases between. The CDR3 runs to 14 residues. The CDR3 DNA sequence: TGTGCCAGCACCCAGAGGGAGTACGGCACTGAAGCTTTCTTT. This gives the protein CASTQREYGTEAFF.

The J gene is TRBJ2-3, the V gene TRBV21-1; TRBD2, as called in the table, went unchecked against the DNA. TRBV21-1 is described as a pseudogene. The CDR3 spans 19 residues. The DNA of the CDR3 is TGTGCCAGCAGCAAAGGAAGAGGACCTAGCGGGAAGCACACAGATACGCAGTATTTT. Protein product: CASSKGRGPSGKHTDTQYF.

This clone was detected once. The chain couples TRBV18 to TRBJ1-2, with TRBD1 matching 7 bases. Losses at the gene ends were 5 bases for V and 8 bases for J; bases not matched to a gene: 8. This CDR3 has 13 amino acids. The germline CDR1 and CDR2 sequences are KGHSH and LQKENI. CDR3 DNA: TGTGCCAGCTCAAGTCGTTCAGGGGGAGGCTACACCTTC. Protein product: CASSSRSGGGYTF.

The chain is built from TRBV6-2 or TRBV6-3 and TRBJ2-7; D is ambiguous. V lost 5 bases to trimming and J lost 8 bases, with 13 bases between them. This CDR3 contains 12 residues. The V gene's germline CDR1 is MNHEY and CDR2 SVGEGT. The CDR3 here is CASSDTVVKQYF. The CDR3 nucleotides are TGTGCCAGCAGTGATACAGTAGTAAAGCAGTACTTC.

The genes are TRBV11-3 and TRBJ2-5; D is perhaps TRBD1 or TRBD2 (5 bases each). This CDR3 spans 15 amino acids. Trimming took off 2 bases at V and 4 bases at J, with 14 bases between the two ends. From germline, CDR1 is SGHNT and CDR2 YENEEA. Here the CDR3 DNA reads TGTGCCAGCAGCTTAAGGGGTCCCCGGGGAGAGACCCAGTACTTC. This encodes CASSLRGPRGETQYF.

The chain employs TRBV19 and TRBJ1-6; D might be TRBD1 (6 bases). Trimming removed 7 bases at V and 7 bases at J, with 14 bases between. There are 14 residues in the CDR3. Looked up from germline, CDR1 is LNHDA and CDR2 is SQIVND (reference sequence). Here the CDR3 reads CASTRGAANSPLHF. The CDR3 DNA follows: TGTGCCAGTACCCGGGGGGCAGCCAATTCACCCCTCCACTTT.

The V and J genes are TRBV5-3 and TRBJ2-1; 9 bases match TRBD2. TRBV5-3 is known as an ORF, though its function is uncertain. V shed 0 bases, J shed 7 bases, and the junction held 5 bases outside the gene matches. This CDR3 is built from 15 residues. In DNA, the CDR3 is TGTGCCAGAAGCTTGGGAATTGGACTAGCGAATGAGCAGTTCTTC. Its translation is CARSLGIGLANEQFF.

This chain connects TRBV4-1 to TRBJ1-2; D ambiguous. This CDR3 region has 13 residues. Germline values: CDR1 MGHRA, CDR2 YSYEKL. Trimming stripped 2 bases from V and 2 bases from J, with 6 bases between. Here the CDR3 DNA reads TGCGCCAGCAGCCAAACGGCGAACTATGGCTACACCTTC. This translates into CASSQTANYGYTF.

The chain joins TRBV5-1 to TRBJ2-1; 7 bases align to TRBD2. V dropped 4 bases and J dropped 10; count of bases not matched to a gene: 11. This CDR3 has 14 amino acids. Germline CDR1 SGHRS, CDR2 YFSETQ. CDR3 region: CASSPTNSGGEQFF. CDR3 coding DNA: TGCGCCAGCAGCCCCACTAACTCCGGGGGGGAGCAGTTCTTC.

V is TRBV6-2 or TRBV6-3 and J is TRBJ1-6; 7 bases align to TRBD1. V lost 0 bases and J lost 6; bases outside the gene matches: 8. This CDR3 is 17 amino acids long. CDR1 MNHEY and CDR2 SVGEGT come from the germline V gene. The CDR3 nucleotides read TGTGCCAGCAGTTACTCCCCCCGGGACAGAATTAATTCACCCCTCCACTTT. Amino acid sequence: CASSYSPRDRINSPLHF.

The genes are TRBV19 and TRBJ2-7; no reliable D call. The V gene lost 2 bases and the J gene lost 3 bases, with 8 bases spanning the gap. Germline V gene lookup returns CDR1 LNHDA and CDR2 SQIVND (reference sequence). The CDR3 spans 13 residues. CDR3: CASSISPHYEQYF. CDR3 coding DNA: TGTGCCAGTAGTATATCCCCCCACTACGAGCAGTACTTC.